This T cell receptor beta chain was captured in a study of shared clonotypes between healthy human individuals (dated by TCRdb to 2019 to 2021). About the study as a whole: A couple of women and a few men aged 18 to 49 years were included in the cohort. Per donor, three plates each were used for CD4 naive and CD4 memory, two for CD8 naive, and one for CD8 memory. To estimate repertoire size and how much clonotype sharing occurs between individuals, the study deeply sequenced the blood TCR repertoires of roughly 5 healthy adults. Different laboratories and diverse techniques were used to prepare libraries and sequence TCR repertoires, to increase sequencing depth and limit assay-specific biases. Leukapheresis yielded between about 0.85 and 9 billion PBMCs per donor. Overall study outcomes, separate from this receptor: Pairwise subsampling indicated that sequencing depth was expected to affect the degree of clonotype sharing among donors. Rarefaction of sorted-subset datasets indicated incomplete sequencing despite the large sequencing depth. About 5% of naive CD4, 3.5% of naive CD8, about 2.1% of memory CD4, and around 0.4% of memory CD8 clonotypes were shared across several donors. The small number of donors limited the genetic and exposure-history diversity represented. Compared with non-shared clonotypes, the clonotypes found in all four sorted-subset donors had higher generation probabilities. Sampling was limited to blood, and TCR repertoires in tissue likely differ from TCR repertoires in blood. Larger estimated clonotype richness was generally found for naive subsets than for memory subsets.

Using the deep immunoSEQ assay, TCR CDR3 regions were amplified from genomic DNA by multiplex PCR. For each cell subset, the extracted genomic DNA was distributed evenly across all wells of several immunoSEQ 96-well plates, and each plate served as one replicate. For sorted subsets, each replicate PCR was loaded with around 220 ng genomic DNA, equivalent to 30,000 to 35,000 T cell genomes. Purified libraries were quantified with a Qubit 3.0 fluorometer, sized on a Bioanalyzer 2100, and re-quantified with the KAPA Library Quantification kit. Every immunoSEQ 96-well plate was sequenced on a dedicated single-read 150-cycle Illumina NextSeq 550 flow cell. Concerning the study's data processing: Because only junctional sequences without quality scores were contained in the immunoSEQ output, filtering matching that applied to full-length reads could not be performed. To assign V/J genes and CDR3, sequences were annotated using PyIR, a Python wrapper for IgBLAST v1.9, with IMGT germline references. Reads with weak V/J assignments (E-value above 1e-6), missing CDR3, stop codons, out-of-frame junctions, or ambiguous translated residues were removed. V3J clonotypes were defined as sequences sharing an identical inferred V gene, J gene, and CDR3 amino acid sequence. The percentage overlap between two repertoires was calculated by dividing the number of shared unique clonotypes by the size of the smaller repertoire. Three approaches were used to assess repertoire richness: RTK rarefaction, the Chao1 estimator, and Recon v2.1 estimates of unobserved clonotypes. For all TCRbeta clonotypes obtained by the gDNA method from a few donors, generation probabilities were computed with OLGA. Not all clones reach the TCRdb copy of this immuneACCESS table, which keeps in-frame sequences only. Checked studies attribute under half of the gap to unresolved V genes and leave the rest unexplained. V, J and clone size are those of that table, while D and trimming were read from the DNA. In this sample the table shows roughly 2 million clones, 95% of which occur a single time. The ten largest clones represent 0.13% of the sample.

Per the germline V gene (reference sequence), LNHDA is the CDR1 and SQIVND is the CDR2. The CDR3 runs 11 amino acids, cysteine and phenylalanine included. Only the CDR3 part of the read is kept: 33 bases, read in frame from the first base. Healthy HIV-negative adults with no recently reported acute infections or vaccinations were included as donors. Every donor was a Caucasian adult living in Nashville, Tennessee, USA. CD4+ T cells were enriched by magnetic negative selection; naive cells were then positively selected on CD45RA, and the negative fraction formed the memory subset. Blood was obtained by leukapheresis, after which PBMCs were separated by Ficoll-Histopaque density gradient centrifugation and cryopreserved in liquid nitrogen vapor phase. Purity and quantity of every magnetically sorted T cell population were checked by analytical flow cytometry. Each sorted fraction had its genomic DNA isolated and then quantified by UV absorbance on a Nanodrop 2000c.

With respect to this clone: The clone's antigen remains unknown. Mismatch with germline at one junction end may stem from a read error.

The V and J segments used are TRBV19 and TRBJ1-5; 8 of the junction bases match TRBD1. This sequence was found in a man between 18 and 35 years old in good health. Input material: naive CD4+ T cells sorted from blood. In light of the paper, this sample's cell subset or site label describes: CD45RA+ positively selected. The DNA reads TGTGCCAGTGACTTACCGGGACAGGAGAATTTT. It specifies CASDLPGQENF.